This T cell receptor beta chain came from a study of PD-1 blockade in mismatch repair-deficient tumors. PCR or immunohistochemistry showed mismatch repair deficiency in every enrolled patient. Measured with immunoSEQ multiplex PCR; TCRdb has only the in-frame clones, and not every one. There are approximately 80,000 clones in the sample; approximately 78% occur only once, and approximately 5% lies in the top ten. This TCR derives from an adult with mismatch repair-deficient cancer. The material sequenced was peripheral blood, taken 44 weeks after starting pembrolizumab.

The CDR3 DNA sequence: TGTGCCAGCTCACCGGGTCAGTTTGGCACTGAAGCTTTCTTT. It specifies CASSPGQFGTEAFF. The chain links TRBV18 to TRBJ1-1, with D unresolved. The CDR3 loop spans 14 amino acids. V lost 3 bases to trimming and J lost 4 bases, with 12 bases between them. Per germline, CDR1 KGHSH and CDR2 LQKENI.